The 20 T cell receptor beta chains below come from one sample, sequenced in a study of T-cell reconstitution after alpha-beta-depleted transplantation in children. Researchers prepared the TCRbeta library using unique molecular identifiers, the study reports. Each CDR3 protein is one row after TCRdb ran MiXCR on the PCR reads. The table shows 250,000 to 300,000 distinct CDR3 sequences, with 9.9% occurring only once. The source material was PBMCs from the stem cell graft donor, sampled from the stem cell graft. The receptor set was obtained from a human donor who donated a stem cell graft to a child with SCID.

J is TRBJ2-7 and V is TRBV20-1; D ambiguous. The V end lost 3 bases, the J end lost 2 bases, and 14 bases lay between the germline ends. Germline V gene sequence: CDR1 DFQATT, CDR2 SNEGSKA (reference sequence). The CDR3 extends over 14 amino acids. The CDR3 reads CSASISGPTYEQYF. CDR3 nucleotides: TGCAGTGCTAGCATTTCCGGTCCGACCTACGAGCAGTACTTC.

The sample holds a few counts of this clonotype. The rearrangement joins TRBV18 to TRBJ2-1, with 7 bases identical to TRBD1. The CDR3 has 17 amino acids. V shed 0 bases, J shed 3 bases, and the junction held 8 bases outside the gene matches. Germline V gives CDR1 KGHSH, CDR2 LQKENI. The CDR3 coding sequence is TGTGCCAGCTCACCACCGGGAGCAGGGGGAGACTACAATGAGCAGTTCTTC. The encoded protein is CASSPPGAGGDYNEQFF.

The chain employs TRBV6-1 and TRBJ2-3, with unresolved D. Trimming took off 7 bases at V and 0 bases at J, with 14 bases between the two ends. The germline gives CDR1 MNHNS, CDR2 SASEGT. This CDR3 has 15 amino acids. CDR3 DNA: TGTGCCAGCACTCCAAGCCGTTCTAGCACAGATACGCAGTATTTT. Translating it yields CASTPSRSSTDTQYF.

This clonotype was seen only a few times. This chain links TRBV7-8 with TRBJ2-3, with 15 bases aligning to TRBD2. The CDR3 is made up of 20 amino acids. The V gene end was trimmed by 0 bases and the J gene end by 4 bases; junction bases not matched to a gene: 11. CDR1 and CDR2 from the germline V gene are SGHVS and FQNEAQ. The CDR3 reads CASSLAKGTSGGPGADTQYF. CDR3 nucleotides: TGTGCCAGCAGCTTAGCGAAGGGGACTAGCGGGGGGCCGGGGGCAGATACGCAGTATTTT.

Comment on this clonotype: This may be a read error: a much more frequent sequence differs by one nucleotide. The chain recombines TRBV5-6 with TRBJ2-1, with D hard to call. In germline, CDR1 is SGHDT, CDR2 YYEEEE. The CDR3 sequence is 14 residues long. The CDR3 here is CASSLVLHYNDQFF. CDR3 coding DNA: TGTGCCAGCAGCTTGGTTCTACACTACAATGATCAGTTCTTC.

This clonotype has a count of ten or more. J is TRBJ1-1 and V is TRBV29-1, with 7 bases fitting TRBD1. This CDR3 comprises 12 residues. The V gene's germline CDR1 is SQVTM and CDR2 ANQGSEA. V was clipped by 5 bases and J by 1 base; unmatched bases: 1. The CDR3, as DNA: TGCAGCGTTTGGACAGGGAACACTGAAGCTTTCTTT. This codes for CSVWTGNTEAFF.

This clonotype has a count of ten or more. V usage is TRBV5-1 and J usage is TRBJ2-3; possibly TRBD1 for D (6 bases). The CDR3 loop spans 16 amino acids. The ends were cut back, 0 bases at V and 4 bases at J, with 15 bases in the middle. In germline, CDR1 is SGHRS, CDR2 YFSETQ. CDR3: CASSLALLGAADTQYF. The CDR3 DNA follows: TGCGCCAGCAGCTTGGCCCTTTTGGGGGCGGCAGATACGCAGTATTTT.

The chain uses TRBV6-1 and TRBJ1-5, with 7 bases aligning to TRBD1. The CDR3 loop spans 15 amino acids. With V trimmed by 3 bases and J by 4 bases, 6 bases remained unmatched. Germline CDR1 reads MNHNS; CDR2 reads SASEGT. The DNA of the CDR3 is TGTGCCAGCAGTGACTTGACAGGGAGTAATCAGCCCCAGCATTTT. Its protein product is CASSDLTGSNQPQHF.

This clonotype has only one observation. Germline is not matched at one junction end, which may reflect a read error. The chain recombines TRBV20-1 with TRBJ2-2; 8 positions agree with TRBD2. This CDR3 spans 16 amino acids. Germline V gene sequence: CDR1 DFQATT, CDR2 SNEGSKA (reference sequence). Here the CDR3 DNA reads TGCTGTGCTAGAGATCGAGCGGGGGCTCTCACCGGGGAGCTGTTTTTT. Protein product: CCARDRAGALTGELFF.

The chain links TRBV11-2 to TRBJ1-2, with TRBD1 matching over 8 bases. There are 14 residues in the CDR3. Germline loops: CDR1 SGHAT, CDR2 FQNNGV. J was trimmed by 4 bases and V by 4 bases; bases with no gene match: 5. The CDR3 sequence is CASSSGTGAYGYTF. The CDR3 DNA follows: TGTGCCAGCAGCTCCGGGACAGGTGCCTATGGCTACACCTTC.

This clonotype was picked up a small number of times. V and J are TRBV24-1 and TRBJ1-5; no firm D call. V lost 4 bases to trimming and J lost 9 bases, with 9 bases between them. This CDR3 has 12 amino acids. Germline CDR1 and CDR2: KGHDR and SFDVKD. As DNA, the CDR3 is TGTGCCACCAGTGAGTCGGGGAGGCCCCAGCATTTT. Protein product: CATSESGRPQHF.

CDR3 region: CASSTALADQETQYF. CDR3 in DNA: TGTGCCAGCAGCACCGCCCTCGCGGACCAAGAGACCCAGTACTTC. This sequence joins TRBV5-5 and TRBJ2-5; D gene uncertain. This CDR3 contains 15 residues. V lost 4 bases to trimming and J lost 0 bases, with 13 bases between them. Germline V gene lookup returns CDR1 SGHKS and CDR2 YYEKEE (reference sequence). The whole variable domain, remainder taken from reference TRBV5-5 and TRBJ2-5, is DAGVTQSPTHLIKTRGQQVTLRCSPISGHKSVSWYQQVLGQGPQFIFQYYEKEERGRGNFPDRFSARQFPNYSSELNVNALLLGDSALYLCASSTALADQETQYFGPGTRLLVL.

The V call is TRBV7-8, the J call TRBJ1-6; D perhaps matches TRBD1 (5 bases). Trimming stripped 6 bases from V and 0 bases from J, with 12 bases between. This CDR3 region has 16 residues. In germline, CDR1 is SGHVS, CDR2 FQNEAQ. The CDR3 sequence is CASRDYRSSYNSPLHF. The CDR3 region has the DNA TGTGCCAGCAGGGACTACAGGAGCTCCTATAATTCACCCCTCCACTTT.

This chain uses TRBV20-1 with TRBJ2-7; D unresolved. Trimming removed 0 bases from V and 9 bases from J, with 9 bases in between. The germline CDR1 and CDR2 sequences are DFQATT and SNEGSKA (reference sequence). CDR3 size: 11 residues. The CDR3 DNA reads as TGCAGTGCTAGAGATTCGGGCGGGCAGTACTTC. Translated: CSARDSGGQYF.

The chain couples TRBV20-1 to TRBJ1-6; D unresolved. Per the germline V gene, CDR1 is DFQATT and CDR2 is SNEGSKA (reference sequence). Trimming took off 3 bases at V and 4 bases at J, with 4 bases between the two ends. The CDR3 has 12 amino acids. This CDR3 reads CSARGYNSPLHF. For the CDR3, the DNA is TGCAGTGCTAGGGGATATAATTCACCCCTCCACTTT.

This clonotype was found many times. V is TRBV10-2 and J is TRBJ2-5; D remains unclear. There are 13 residues in the CDR3. The V end was cut by 4 bases, the J end by 4 bases, with 10 bases between. Per germline, CDR1 WSHSY and CDR2 SAAADI. In DNA, the CDR3 is TGCGCCAGCAGTGCTTCCAGAATAGAGACCCAGTACTTC. Its translation: CASSASRIETQYF.

This clonotype has a count of ten or more. CDR3 DNA: TGCAGCGTTGAGGGGGGGAGCTCCTACAATGAGCAGTTCTTC. It is translated as CSVEGGSSYNEQFF. The J gene is TRBJ2-1, the V gene TRBV29-1, with 7 positions matching TRBD2. Trimming removed 3 bases from V and 0 bases from J; junction bases left unmatched: 2. This CDR3 region has 14 residues. Germline V lookup: CDR1 SQVTM, CDR2 ANQGSEA.

The CDR3 DNA sequence: TGCGCCAGCAGTATTGAGGAGACCCAGTACTTC. It translates to CASSIEETQYF. The chain has TRBV5-1 and TRBJ2-5; D gene ambiguous. The CDR3 length is 11 residues. The V gene's germline CDR1 is SGHRS and CDR2 YFSETQ. Deletions cut 5 bases from V and 5 bases from J, with 7 bases between. The full variable domain, its missing parts supplied by reference TRBV5-1 and TRBJ2-5, is KAGVTQTPRYLIKTRGQQVTLSCSPISGHRSVSWYQQTPGQGLQFLFEYFSETQRNKGNFPGRFSGRQFSNSRSEMNVSTLELGDSALYLCASSIEETQYFGPGTRLLVL.

This chain connects TRBV4-2 to TRBJ2-7, with D possibly being TRBD2 (5 bases). The ends were cut back, 0 bases at V and 7 bases at J, with 16 bases in the middle. The CDR3 extends over 15 amino acids. Germline V lookup: CDR1 LGHNA, CDR2 YNFKEQ. The CDR3 sequence is CASSQDWTGPSEQYF. CDR3 DNA: TGTGCCAGCAGCCAAGACTGGACTGGGCCCTCTGAGCAGTACTTC.

V and J are TRBV10-3 and TRBJ2-3; 7 bases map to TRBD1. The junction had 6 bases not matched to a gene; V was cut back by 2 bases and J by 4 bases. The CDR3 consists of 15 residues. Germline values: CDR1 ENHRY, CDR2 SYGVKD. The CDR3 sequence is CAISELTGTADTQYF. In DNA, the CDR3 is TGTGCCATCAGTGAGCTGACAGGGACCGCAGATACGCAGTATTTT.